A single sample is the source of the 23 T cell receptor beta chains below, sequenced in a study of T cells in Graves' hyperthyroidism and ophthalmopathy. TCR beta CDR3 sequences were amplified from RNA transcripts. The HTBI primer set served for first-round RT-PCR of the TCR CDR3. TCRdb processed the multiplex PCR reads anew with MiXCR; each CDR3 protein has one entry. The table has under 600,000 distinct CDR3 sequences, 15% to 20% seen once. Sequenced input: blood. These receptors were obtained from a woman aged 40 to 50 with Graves' ophthalmopathy.

There are many counts of this clonotype. This CDR3 reads CASRTGTSNSYNEQFF. As DNA, the CDR3 is TGTGCCAGCAGGACAGGGACTAGCAACTCGTACAATGAGCAGTTCTTC. The V gene is TRBV27, the J gene TRBJ2-1; the match to TRBD2 covers 9 bases. This CDR3 has 16 residues. The germline CDR1 and CDR2 sequences are MNHEY and SMNVEV (reference sequence). Losses at the gene ends were 6 bases for V and 4 bases for J; bases not matched to a gene: 10.

The count of this clonotype is one. The chain joins TRBV27 to TRBJ2-6; possibly TRBD2 for D (5 bases). The V and J ends lost 8 bases and 1 base respectively, with 15 bases between them. CDR3 size: 16 residues. Germline CDR1 and CDR2: MNHEY and SMNVEV (reference sequence). This chain's CDR3 is CASRSEGRSGANVLTF. The CDR3 nucleotides read TGTGCCAGCCGCAGCGAGGGTAGGTCTGGGGCCAACGTCCTGACTTTC.

This clonotype was counted at least ten times. The chain has TRBV5-6 and TRBJ1-2; D not resolved. The CDR3 spans 11 residues. Germline lookup yields CDR1 SGHDT and CDR2 YYEEEE. Between the trimmed V and J ends, which lost 4 bases and 7 bases, there was a span of 8 bases. The CDR3 spells CASSLHGGYTF. The CDR3 region has the DNA TGTGCCAGCAGCCTTCATGGTGGCTACACCTTC.

The table lists this clonotype with many counts. The rearrangement joins TRBV12-3 or TRBV12-4 to TRBJ1-2; a weak D match, TRBD1 (6 bases). Trimming removed 7 bases at V and 2 bases at J, with 17 bases between. This CDR3 is built from 15 residues. Here the CDR3 reads CASNEVRDTNYGYTF. In DNA, the CDR3 is TGTGCCAGCAACGAAGTGCGGGACACCAACTATGGCTACACCTTC.

This clonotype showed up just a few times. This chain joins TRBV20-1 and TRBJ1-2; D is uncertain. Germline CDR1 DFQATT, CDR2 SNEGSKA (reference sequence). Deletions cut 5 bases from V and 2 bases from J, with 9 bases between. This CDR3 comprises 12 residues. The CDR3 bases are TGCAGTGCTGTAGAGGTGAACTATGGCTACACCTTC. Translation gives CSAVEVNYGYTF.

This rearrangement joins TRBV19 to TRBJ2-2; D unresolved. Germline V gives CDR1 LNHDA, CDR2 SQIVND (reference sequence). Trimming shortened V by 3 bases and J by 7 bases, and 12 bases separated the two germline ends. The CDR3 covers 14 residues. The CDR3 region has the DNA TGTGCCAGTAGTATCATGGCCGGCGGCGGGGAGCTGTTTTTT. Residues: CASSIMAGGGELFF.

This clonotype has only one observation. This chain joins TRBV6-1 and TRBJ1-5, with TRBD1 as a possible D gene (5 bases). The ends were cut back, 7 bases at V and 3 bases at J, with 19 bases in the middle. The V gene's germline CDR1 is MNHNS and CDR2 SASEGT. The CDR3 contains 16 residues. The CDR3 nucleotides read TGTGCCAGCATCCTTAATGGGGGATTTTACAATCAGCCCCAGCATTTT. Its protein product is CASILNGGFYNQPQHF.

This clonotype was observed at least ten times. The CDR3 DNA sequence: TGTGCCAGCCGGGACAGTATGGGCTCTGAAGCTTTCTTT. Translated, it gives CASRDSMGSEAFF. The chain joins TRBV6-1 to TRBJ1-1; 7 bases agree with TRBD1. The CDR3 runs 13 residues. V shed 8 bases, J shed 6 bases, and the junction held 9 bases outside the gene matches. Germline CDR1 reads MNHNS; CDR2 reads SASEGT.

This clonotype was observed many times. V is TRBV2 and J is TRBJ1-5, with D unresolved. The length of the CDR3 is 15 residues. Per the germline V gene, CDR1 is SNHLY and CDR2 is FYNNEI. With 7 bases removed from V and 6 bases from J, the gap between germline ends came to 19 bases. The CDR3 spells CASKNRPIAGQPQHF. The CDR3 DNA reads TGTGCCAGCAAGAATAGACCTATAGCGGGTCAGCCCCAGCATTTT.

The V call is TRBV29-1, the J call TRBJ2-1; tentative D call: TRBD2 (6 bases). Trimming removed 6 bases at V and 5 bases at J, with 14 bases between. There are 13 residues in the CDR3. Germline CDR1 is SQVTM and CDR2 is ANQGSEA. The CDR3 DNA follows: TGCAGCGTCGGGGGAGGTGGGGACAATGAGCAGTTCTTC. Its translation is CSVGGGGDNEQFF.

This clonotype came up many times. This chain uses TRBV11-2 with TRBJ2-7; D gene unclear. The CDR3 contains 15 residues. From germline, CDR1 is SGHAT and CDR2 FQNNGV. Trimming pared 3 bases from V and 5 bases from J, leaving 17 bases between. The CDR3 nucleotides read TGTGCCAGCAGCTTTGGCTCAATGGCCCGCCACGAGCAGTACTTC. As protein: CASSFGSMARHEQYF. The full variable domain, its missing parts supplied by reference TRBV11-2 and TRBJ2-7, is EAGVAQSPRYKIIEKRQSVAFWCNPISGHATLYWYQQILGQGPKLLIQFQNNGVVDDSQLPKDRFSAERLKGVDSTLKIQPAKLEDSAVYLCASSFGSMARHEQYFGPGTRLTVT.

Many counts were recorded for this clonotype. The chain uses TRBV2 and TRBJ2-1; D may be TRBD2 (6 bases). Deletions cut 1 base from V and 8 bases from J, with 12 bases between. The CDR3 covers 14 residues. Germline V gives CDR1 SNHLY, CDR2 FYNNEI. Here the CDR3 reads CASSEGTNRDEQFF. The DNA of the CDR3 is TGTGCCAGCAGTGAAGGGACTAACCGCGATGAGCAGTTCTTC.

This clonotype was counted at least ten times. This sequence joins TRBV28 and TRBJ2-5; a weak D match, TRBD2 (6 bases). V lost 5 bases, J lost 5 bases, and 18 bases lay in between. The germline CDR1 and CDR2 sequences are MDHEN and SYDVKM. This CDR3 spans 15 amino acids. As DNA, the CDR3 is TGTGCCAGCAGTATCATGGGAGCGGAGGGGGAGACCCAGTACTTC. It codes for CASSIMGAEGETQYF. The whole variable domain, filled in from reference TRBV28 and TRBJ2-5, reads DVKVTQSSRYLVKRTGEKVFLECVQDMDHENMFWYRQDPGLGLRLIYFSYDVKMKEKGDIPEGYSVSREKKERFSLILESASTNQTSMYLCASSIMGAEGETQYFGPGTRLLVL.

In its sample, this clonotype was seen a few times. This chain connects TRBV2 to TRBJ2-2; the D is unclear. The CDR3 totals 13 residues. Between the trimmed V and J ends, which lost 7 bases and 4 bases, there was a span of 10 bases. Germline V gene sequence: CDR1 SNHLY, CDR2 FYNNEI. As DNA, the CDR3 is TGTGCCAGCACTGGGTTGGTCACCGGGGAGCTGTTTTTT. It specifies CASTGLVTGELFF.

This clonotype was seen many times. The gene calls are TRBV4-2 and TRBJ2-2; 7 bases are a match to TRBD2. The J segment lost 7 bases and the V segment lost 4 bases, leaving 9 bases of the junction unmatched. In germline, CDR1 is LGHNA, CDR2 YNFKEQ. The CDR3 sequence is 15 residues long. CDR3 bases: TGTGCCAGCAGCCCTGAGCTTGAGCGGGGCGGGGAGCTGTTTTTT. It translates to CASSPELERGGELFF.

This clonotype was seen once. The rearrangement links TRBV2 to TRBJ2-7, with 13 bases aligning to TRBD2. Trimming took 10 bases from V and 6 from J; bases not matched to a gene: 9. CDR1 and CDR2 (germline): SNHLY, FYNNEI. CDR3 size: 14 residues. CDR3 amino acids: CATTLTSGRSEQYF. CDR3 bases: TGTGCCACCACATTGACTAGCGGGAGGAGCGAGCAGTACTTC.

The CDR3 DNA follows: TGCAGTGCTAGAGACCCCTTGCAGGGGGCATACTACGAGCAGTACTTC. Its translation: CSARDPLQGAYYEQYF. This chain connects TRBV20-1 to TRBJ2-7; 8 nucleotides match TRBD1. This CDR3 is built from 16 residues. The ends lost 0 bases at V and 3 bases at J; junction bases unmatched: 10. CDR1 and CDR2 from the germline V gene are DFQATT and SNEGSKA (reference sequence).

Details on this clonotype: It may be a read error: a sequence one base away is much more abundant. V gene TRBV6-1 combines with J gene TRBJ1-5; D not resolved. The CDR3 length is 14 residues. The V gene lost 4 bases and the J gene lost 0 bases, with 7 bases spanning the gap. Germline assignment: CDR1 MNHNS and CDR2 SASEGT. This chain's CDR3 is CASSGVNSNQPQHF. The DNA of the CDR3 is TGTGCCAGCAGTGGGGTCAATAGCAATCAGCCCCAGCATTTT.

This clonotype was observed many times. V and J are TRBV6-1 and TRBJ1-5; D gene uncertain. Germline V gives CDR1 MNHNS, CDR2 SASEGT. V dropped 6 bases and J dropped 1 base, with 16 bases sitting between them. The CDR3 totals 16 residues. The CDR3 here is CASSRGGVSSNQPQHF. The CDR3 DNA reads as TGTGCCAGCAGCAGAGGCGGGGTGAGCAGCAATCAGCCCCAGCATTTT.

This clonotype was seen many times. The chain couples TRBV7-6 to TRBJ2-5; D is uncertain. This CDR3 contains 15 residues. The V end was cut by 0 bases, the J end by 3 bases, with 11 bases between. CDR1 and CDR2 from the germline V gene are SGHVS and FNYEAQ. The CDR3 spells CASSLALGPKETQYF. The CDR3 DNA sequence: TGTGCCAGCAGCTTAGCGTTAGGGCCCAAAGAGACCCAGTACTTC.

This clonotype was observed a few times. This chain joins TRBV7-9 and TRBJ1-1, with D unresolved. V was shortened by 6 bases and J by 1 base, with 9 bases between the two germline ends. This CDR3 spans 13 amino acids. The V gene's germline CDR1 is SEHNR and CDR2 FQNEAQ (reference sequence). CDR3 sequence (DNA): TGTGCCAGCAGGGCAGCTTGGAACACTGAAGCTTTCTTT. The encoded protein is CASRAAWNTEAFF.

This clonotype was seen a few times. This chain links TRBV29-1 with TRBJ2-5; 8 bases line up with TRBD1. V gave up 6 bases and J gave up 9 bases; unmatched junction bases: 15. Germline V CDR1 and CDR2: SQVTM, ANQGSEA. The CDR3 contains 14 residues. The CDR3, as DNA: TGCAGCGTGCACTTGGACAGGGCCAGGGTGGCCCAGTACTTC. It encodes CSVHLDRARVAQYF.

This clonotype was picked up many times. The rearrangement uses TRBV28 and TRBJ2-1; 7 bases are a match to TRBD1. V gave up 6 bases and J gave up 3 bases; unmatched junction bases: 8. This CDR3 region has 15 residues. Germline CDR1 reads MDHEN; CDR2 reads SYDVKM. CDR3 nucleotides: TGTGCCAGCAGCCCACCCCGGGACAGCTACAATGAGCAGTTCTTC. This encodes CASSPPRDSYNEQFF.